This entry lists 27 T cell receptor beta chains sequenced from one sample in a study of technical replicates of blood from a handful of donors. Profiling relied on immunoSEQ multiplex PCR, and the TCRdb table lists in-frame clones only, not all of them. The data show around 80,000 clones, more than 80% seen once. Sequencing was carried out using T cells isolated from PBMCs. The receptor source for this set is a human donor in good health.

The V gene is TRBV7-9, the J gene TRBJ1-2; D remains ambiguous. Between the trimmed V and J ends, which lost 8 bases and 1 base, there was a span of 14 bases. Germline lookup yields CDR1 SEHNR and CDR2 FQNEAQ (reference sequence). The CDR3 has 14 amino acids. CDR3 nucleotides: TGTGCCAGCTCAGACTGGCTCCATAACTATGGCTACACCTTC. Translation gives CASSDWLHNYGYTF.

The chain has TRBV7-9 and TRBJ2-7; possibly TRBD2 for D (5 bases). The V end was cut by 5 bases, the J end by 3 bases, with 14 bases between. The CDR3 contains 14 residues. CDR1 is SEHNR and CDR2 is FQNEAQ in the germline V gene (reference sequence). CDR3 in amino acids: CASSGLPADYEQYF. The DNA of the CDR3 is TGTGCCAGCAGCGGTCTTCCAGCGGACTACGAGCAGTACTTC.

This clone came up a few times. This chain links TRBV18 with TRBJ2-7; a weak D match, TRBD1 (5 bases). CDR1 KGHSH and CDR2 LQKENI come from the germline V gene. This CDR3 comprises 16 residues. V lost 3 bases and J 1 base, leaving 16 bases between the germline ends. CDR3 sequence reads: CASSPEQASVSYEQYF. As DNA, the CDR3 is TGTGCCAGCTCACCGGAACAGGCCTCCGTATCCTACGAGCAGTACTTC.

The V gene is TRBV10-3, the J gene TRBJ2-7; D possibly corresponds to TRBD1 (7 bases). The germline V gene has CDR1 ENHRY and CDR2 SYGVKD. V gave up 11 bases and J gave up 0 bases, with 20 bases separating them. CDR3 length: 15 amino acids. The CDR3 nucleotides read TGTGCCTCCAATAGCGCGGGACAGACCTCCTACGAGCAGTACTTC. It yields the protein CASNSAGQTSYEQYF.

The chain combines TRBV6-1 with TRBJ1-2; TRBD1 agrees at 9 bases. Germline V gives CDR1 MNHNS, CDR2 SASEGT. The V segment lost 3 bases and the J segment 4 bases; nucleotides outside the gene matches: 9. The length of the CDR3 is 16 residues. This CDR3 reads CASSEDRDRASYGYTF. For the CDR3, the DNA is TGTGCCAGCAGTGAGGACCGGGACAGGGCCAGCTATGGCTACACCTTC.

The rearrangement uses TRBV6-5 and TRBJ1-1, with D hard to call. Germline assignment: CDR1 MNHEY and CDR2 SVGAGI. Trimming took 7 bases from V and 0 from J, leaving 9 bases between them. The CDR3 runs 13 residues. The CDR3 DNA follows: TGTGCCAGCATCAACAGCCTGAACACTGAAGCTTTCTTT. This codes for CASINSLNTEAFF.

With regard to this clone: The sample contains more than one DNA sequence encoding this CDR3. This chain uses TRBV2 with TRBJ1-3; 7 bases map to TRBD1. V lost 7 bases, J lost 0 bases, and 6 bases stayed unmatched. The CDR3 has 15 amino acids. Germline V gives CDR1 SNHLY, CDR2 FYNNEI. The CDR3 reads CASTEGQTSGNTIYF. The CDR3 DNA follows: TGTGCCAGCACCGAGGGACAGACCTCTGGAAACACCATATATTTT.

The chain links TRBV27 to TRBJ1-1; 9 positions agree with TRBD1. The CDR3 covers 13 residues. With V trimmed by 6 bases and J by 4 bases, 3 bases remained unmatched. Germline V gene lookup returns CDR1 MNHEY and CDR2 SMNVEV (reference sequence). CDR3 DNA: TGTGCCAGCAGAACGACAGGGGGCACTGAAGCTTTCTTT. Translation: CASRTTGGTEAFF.

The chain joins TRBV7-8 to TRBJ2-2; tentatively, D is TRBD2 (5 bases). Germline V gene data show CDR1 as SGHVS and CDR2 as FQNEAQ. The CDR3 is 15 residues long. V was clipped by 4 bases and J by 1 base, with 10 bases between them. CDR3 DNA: TGTGCCAGCAGCTCCCAGGCGGGGAACACCGGGGAGCTGTTTTTT. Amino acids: CASSSQAGNTGELFF.

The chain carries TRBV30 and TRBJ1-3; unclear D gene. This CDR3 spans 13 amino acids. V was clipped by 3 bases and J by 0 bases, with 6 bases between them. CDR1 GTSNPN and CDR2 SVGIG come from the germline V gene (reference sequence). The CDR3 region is CAWSGSSGNTIYF. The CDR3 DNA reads TGTGCCTGGAGCGGTAGCTCTGGAAACACCATATATTTT.

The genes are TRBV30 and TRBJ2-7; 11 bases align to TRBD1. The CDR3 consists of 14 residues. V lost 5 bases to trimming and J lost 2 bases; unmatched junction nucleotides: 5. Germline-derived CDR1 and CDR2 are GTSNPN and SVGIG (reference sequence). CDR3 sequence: CAWAAGQGAYEQYF. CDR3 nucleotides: TGTGCCTGGGCCGCGGGACAGGGGGCCTACGAGCAGTACTTC.

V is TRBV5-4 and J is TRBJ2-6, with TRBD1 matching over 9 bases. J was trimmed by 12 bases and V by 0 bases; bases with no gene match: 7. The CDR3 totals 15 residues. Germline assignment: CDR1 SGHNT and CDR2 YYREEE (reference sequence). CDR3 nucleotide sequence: TGTGCCAGCAGCTTGGCTGGGACAGGGAGCCTCGTCCTGACTTTC. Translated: CASSLAGTGSLVLTF.

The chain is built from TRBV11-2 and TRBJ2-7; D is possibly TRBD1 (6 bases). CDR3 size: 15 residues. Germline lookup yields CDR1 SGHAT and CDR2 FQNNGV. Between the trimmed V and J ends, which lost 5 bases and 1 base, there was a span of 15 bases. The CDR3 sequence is CASSRADSVSYEQYF. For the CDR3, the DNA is TGTGCCAGCAGCCGAGCGGACAGTGTATCCTACGAGCAGTACTTC.

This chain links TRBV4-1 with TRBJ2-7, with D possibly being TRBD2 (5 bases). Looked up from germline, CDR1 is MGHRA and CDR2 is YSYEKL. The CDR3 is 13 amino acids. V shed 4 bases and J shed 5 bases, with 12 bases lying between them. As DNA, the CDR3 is TGCGCCAGCAGCCCCGCGGGTTTTAACGAGCAGTACTTC. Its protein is CASSPAGFNEQYF.

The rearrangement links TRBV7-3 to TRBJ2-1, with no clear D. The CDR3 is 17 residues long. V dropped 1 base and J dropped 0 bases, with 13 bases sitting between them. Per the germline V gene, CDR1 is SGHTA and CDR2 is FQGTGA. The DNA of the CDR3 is TGTGCCAGCAGCTTAATTCCCCTATCGAGCTCCTACAATGAGCAGTTCTTC. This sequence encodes CASSLIPLSSSYNEQFF.

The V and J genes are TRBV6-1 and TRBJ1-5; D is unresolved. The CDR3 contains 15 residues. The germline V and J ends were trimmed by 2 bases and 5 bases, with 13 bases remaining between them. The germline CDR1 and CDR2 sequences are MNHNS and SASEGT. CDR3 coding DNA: TGTGCCAGCAGTGAAAGCCGGCAGGCCTATCAGCCCCAGCATTTT. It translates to CASSESRQAYQPQHF.

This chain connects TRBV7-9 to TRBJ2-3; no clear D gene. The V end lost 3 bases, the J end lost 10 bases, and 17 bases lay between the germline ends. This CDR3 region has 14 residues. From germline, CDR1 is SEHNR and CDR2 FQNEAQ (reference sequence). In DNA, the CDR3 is TGTGCCAGCAGCTTTCCCCCAGTCCAGATCGCGCAGTATTTT. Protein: CASSFPPVQIAQYF. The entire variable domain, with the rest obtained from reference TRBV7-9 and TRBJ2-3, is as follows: DTGVSQNPRHKITKRGQNVTFRCDPISEHNRLYWYRQTLGQGPEFLTYFQNEAQLEKSRLLSDRFSAERPKGSFSTLEIQRTEQGDSAMYLCASSFPPVQIAQYFGPGTRLTVL.

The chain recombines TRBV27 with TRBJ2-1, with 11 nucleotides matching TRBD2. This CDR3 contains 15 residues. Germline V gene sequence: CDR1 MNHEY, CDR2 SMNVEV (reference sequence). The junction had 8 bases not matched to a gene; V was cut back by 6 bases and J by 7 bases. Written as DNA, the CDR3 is TGTGCCAGCAGACAAACTAGCGGGAGCAGTAATGAGCAGTTCTTC. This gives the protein CASRQTSGSSNEQFF.

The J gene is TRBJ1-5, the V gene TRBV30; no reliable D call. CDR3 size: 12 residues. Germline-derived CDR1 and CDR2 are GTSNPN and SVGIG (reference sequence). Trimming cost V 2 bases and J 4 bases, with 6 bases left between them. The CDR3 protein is CAWSLGNQPQHF. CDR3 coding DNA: TGTGCCTGGAGTCTAGGTAATCAGCCCCAGCATTTT.

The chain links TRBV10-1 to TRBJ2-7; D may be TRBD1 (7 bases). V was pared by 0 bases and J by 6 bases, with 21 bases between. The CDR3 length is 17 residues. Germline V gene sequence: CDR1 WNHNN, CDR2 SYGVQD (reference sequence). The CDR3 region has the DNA TGCGCCAGCAGTGAGTCCCCCCCGCAGGGGGGACTGGGCGAGCAGTACTTC. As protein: CASSESPPQGGLGEQYF.

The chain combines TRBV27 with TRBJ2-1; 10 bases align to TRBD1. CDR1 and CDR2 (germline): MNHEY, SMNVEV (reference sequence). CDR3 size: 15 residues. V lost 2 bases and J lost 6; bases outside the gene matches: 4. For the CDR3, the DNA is TGTGCCAGCAGTTTAAGACAGGGGGCCGGCAATGAGCAGTTCTTC. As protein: CASSLRQGAGNEQFF.

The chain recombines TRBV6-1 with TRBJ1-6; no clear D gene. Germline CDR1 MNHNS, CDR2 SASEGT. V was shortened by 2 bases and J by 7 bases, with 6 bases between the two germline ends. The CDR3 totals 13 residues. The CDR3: CASSERENSPLHF. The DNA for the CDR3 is TGTGCCAGCAGTGAACGGGAGAATTCACCCCTCCACTTT.

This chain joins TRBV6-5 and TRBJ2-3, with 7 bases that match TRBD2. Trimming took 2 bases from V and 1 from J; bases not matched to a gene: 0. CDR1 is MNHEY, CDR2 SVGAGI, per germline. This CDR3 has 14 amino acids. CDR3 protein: CASSYAGGTDTQYF. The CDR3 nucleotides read TGTGCCAGCAGTTACGCGGGAGGCACAGATACGCAGTATTTT.

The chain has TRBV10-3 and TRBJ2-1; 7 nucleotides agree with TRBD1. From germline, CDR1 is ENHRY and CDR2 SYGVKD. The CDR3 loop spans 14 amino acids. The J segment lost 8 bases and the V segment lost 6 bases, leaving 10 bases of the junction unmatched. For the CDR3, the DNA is TGTGCCATCAGCCAGGGGGTTTCTTTCCATGAGCAGTTCTTC. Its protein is CAISQGVSFHEQFF.

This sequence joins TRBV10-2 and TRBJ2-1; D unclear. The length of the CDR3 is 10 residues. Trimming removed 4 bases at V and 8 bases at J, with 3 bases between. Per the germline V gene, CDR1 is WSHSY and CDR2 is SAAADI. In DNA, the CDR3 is TGCGCCAGCAGTGCGGATGAGCAGTTCTTC. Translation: CASSADEQFF.

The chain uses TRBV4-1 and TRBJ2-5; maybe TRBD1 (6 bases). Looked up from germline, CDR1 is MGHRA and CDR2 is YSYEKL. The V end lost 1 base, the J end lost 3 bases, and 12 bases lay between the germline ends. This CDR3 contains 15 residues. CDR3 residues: CASSQVGTPKETQYF. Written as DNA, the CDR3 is TGCGCCAGCAGCCAAGTCGGGACACCTAAAGAGACCCAGTACTTC.

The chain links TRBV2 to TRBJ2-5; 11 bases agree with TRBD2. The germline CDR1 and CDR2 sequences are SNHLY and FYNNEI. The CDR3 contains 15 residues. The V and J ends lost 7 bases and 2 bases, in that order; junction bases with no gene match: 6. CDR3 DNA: TGTGCCAGCATCCCTAGCGGGGGGCAACAAGAGACCCAGTACTTC. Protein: CASIPSGGQQETQYF.